This TCR beta chain was profiled in a study of blood T cell repertoires in COVID-19. In the study overall: Whether acute or convalescent, the COVID-19 samples came from the United States, Italy and Spain.

V lost 3 bases to trimming and J lost 5 bases, with 11 bases between them. The CDR3 consists of 13 residues. Original methodology: Estimates of nucleated cell counts were drawn from the amplification of reference gene primers. TCRdb keeps only in-frame clones here, not all; method: immunoSEQ multiplex PCR. V, J and clone size are taken as reported in that table, and D and trimming were inferred from the DNA itself. The table lists a few hundred thousand clones, more than 80% of them singletons. The chain carries TRBV12-3 or TRBV12-4 and TRBJ2-7; perhaps TRBD2 as D (5 bases). Specimen: peripheral blood. The TCR sequence derives from a man younger than 30 who had recovered from COVID-19. The CDR3 DNA follows: TGTGCCAGCAGTTTCGGAGGTACCCACGAGCAGTACTTC. It translates to CASSFGGTHEQYF.